Below, 9 T cell receptor beta chains from the same sample are listed, as sequenced in a study of immune evolution from preneoplasia to lung adenocarcinoma. Sequencing was performed with immunoSEQ multiplex PCR; in TCRdb, only in-frame clones are kept and a portion is missing. Of 8,500 to 10,000 clones in the sample, about four fifths were seen once. The sequenced sample consisted of FFPE lung adenocarcinoma in situ tissue. The source is an elderly person with lung adenocarcinoma.

The chain combines TRBV6-5 with TRBJ1-3; D uncertain. The CDR3 spans 15 residues. Germline V lookup: CDR1 MNHEY, CDR2 SVGAGI. V dropped 8 bases and J dropped 0 bases, with 14 bases sitting between them. The CDR3 sequence is CASHGGVNSGNTIYF. The CDR3 DNA follows: TGTGCCAGCCACGGAGGAGTGAACTCTGGAAACACCATATATTTT.

This chain joins TRBV5-8 and TRBJ2-5; possibly TRBD2 for D (6 bases). Germline V gene sequence: CDR1 SGHTS, CDR2 YDEGEE. This CDR3 is 13 amino acids long. Trimming pared 4 bases from V and 0 bases from J, leaving 7 bases between. CDR3 amino acids: CASSGRNQETQYF. CDR3 nucleotide sequence: TGTGCCAGCAGCGGGAGGAACCAAGAGACCCAGTACTTC.

The CDR3 reads CASSLGQGFGSPLHF. The CDR3 nucleotides read TGTGCCAGCAGCTTAGGTCAGGGCTTTGGGTCACCCCTCCACTTT. J is TRBJ1-6 and V is TRBV7-2; D is possibly TRBD1 (5 bases). In germline, CDR1 is SGHTA, CDR2 FQGNSA. V lost 1 base and J 10 bases, leaving 14 bases between the germline ends. The CDR3 totals 15 residues.

The V and J genes are TRBV7-6 and TRBJ2-7, with D unresolved. CDR3 length: 13 residues. V dropped 3 bases and J dropped 1 base, with 7 bases sitting between them. CDR1 is SGHVS, CDR2 FNYEAQ, per germline. DNA for the CDR3: TGTGCCAGCAGCTTTACTGATTCCTACGAGCAGTACTTC. Amino acids: CASSFTDSYEQYF.

This clone was detected only once. This rearrangement joins TRBV19 to TRBJ1-2, with D possibly TRBD1 on 5 matching bases. CDR3 size: 15 residues. CDR1 is LNHDA and CDR2 is SQIVND in the germline V gene (reference sequence). V was pared by 8 bases and J by 5 bases, with 21 bases between. The CDR3, as DNA: TGTGCCAGTCGACTTACCGGGACTGCCAATTATGGCTACACCTTC. It yields the protein CASRLTGTANYGYTF.

Relative to its sample, this clone is large. The V gene is TRBV11-3, the J gene TRBJ2-7, with D possibly being TRBD2 (5 bases). Germline V lookup: CDR1 SGHNT, CDR2 YENEEA. Deletions cut 5 bases from V and 3 bases from J, with 8 bases between. The length of the CDR3 is 12 residues. The CDR3: CASSETSYEQYF. CDR3 sequence (DNA): TGTGCCAGCAGCGAAACTAGCTACGAGCAGTACTTC.

This chain connects TRBV27 to TRBJ1-2; D gene uncertain. CDR1 MNHEY and CDR2 SMNVEV come from the germline V gene (reference sequence). The CDR3 extends over 14 amino acids. V lost 0 bases and J lost 0, with 5 bases in between. CDR3 residues: CASSLSIANYGYTF. CDR3 in DNA: TGTGCCAGCAGTTTATCGATAGCTAACTATGGCTACACCTTC.

The J gene is TRBJ2-7, the V gene TRBV29-1; D remains ambiguous. The CDR3 is 11 residues long. Germline V lookup: CDR1 SQVTM, CDR2 ANQGSEA. The ends were cut back, 5 bases at V and 0 bases at J, with 5 bases in the middle. The CDR3 DNA sequence: TGCAGCGTTCAGGACTCCTACGAGCAGTACTTC. Its protein product is CSVQDSYEQYF.

The CDR3 loop is CASSPGLAGGQLTGELFF. The DNA for the CDR3 is TGTGCCAGCAGTCCCGGACTAGCGGGGGGGCAATTAACCGGGGAGCTGTTTTTT. The rearrangement uses TRBV9 and TRBJ2-2, with TRBD2 matching over 15 bases. The CDR3 has 18 residues. The germline V gene encodes CDR1 SGDLS and CDR2 YYNGEE. V was clipped by 5 bases and J by 5 bases; unmatched bases: 10.